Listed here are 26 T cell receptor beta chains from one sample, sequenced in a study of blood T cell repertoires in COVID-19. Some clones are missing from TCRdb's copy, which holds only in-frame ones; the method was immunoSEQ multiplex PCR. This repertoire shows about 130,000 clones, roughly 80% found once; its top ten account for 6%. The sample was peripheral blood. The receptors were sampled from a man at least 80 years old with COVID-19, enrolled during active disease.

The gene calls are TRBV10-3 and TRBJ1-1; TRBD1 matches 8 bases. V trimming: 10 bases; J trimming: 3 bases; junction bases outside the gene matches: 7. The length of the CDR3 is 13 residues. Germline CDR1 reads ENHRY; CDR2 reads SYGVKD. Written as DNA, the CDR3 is TGTGCCACAGGGGGCGAGATTGACACTGAAGCTTTCTTT. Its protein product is CATGGEIDTEAFF.

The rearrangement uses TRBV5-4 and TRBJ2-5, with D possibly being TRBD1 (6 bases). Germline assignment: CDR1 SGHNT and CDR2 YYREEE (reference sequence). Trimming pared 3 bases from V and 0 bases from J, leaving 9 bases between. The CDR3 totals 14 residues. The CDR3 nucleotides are TGTGCCAGCAGCTGGGACATTTACCAAGAGACCCAGTACTTC. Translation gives CASSWDIYQETQYF. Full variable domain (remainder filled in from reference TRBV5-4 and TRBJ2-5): ETGVTQSPTHLIKTRGQQVTLRCSSQSGHNTVSWYQQALGQGPQFIFQYYREEENGRGNFPPRFSGLQFPNYSSELNVNALELDDSALYLCASSWDIYQETQYFGPGTRLLVL.

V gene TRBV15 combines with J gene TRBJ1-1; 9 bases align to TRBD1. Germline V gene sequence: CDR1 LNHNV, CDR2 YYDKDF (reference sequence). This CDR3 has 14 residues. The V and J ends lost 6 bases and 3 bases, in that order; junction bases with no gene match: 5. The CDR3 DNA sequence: TGTGCCACCAGTTTACAGGGGGCTGACACTGAAGCTTTCTTT. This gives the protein CATSLQGADTEAFF. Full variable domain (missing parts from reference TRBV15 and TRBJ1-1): DAMVIQNPRYQVTQFGKPVTLSCSQTLNHNVMYWYQQKSSQAPKLLFHYYDKDFNNEADTPDNFQSRRPNTSFCFLDIRSPGLGDTAMYLCATSLQGADTEAFFGQGTRLTVV.

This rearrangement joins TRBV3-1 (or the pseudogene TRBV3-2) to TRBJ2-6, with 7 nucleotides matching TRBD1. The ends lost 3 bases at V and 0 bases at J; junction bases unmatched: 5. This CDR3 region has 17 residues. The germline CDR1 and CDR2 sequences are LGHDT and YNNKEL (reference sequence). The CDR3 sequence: CASSHYRGSSGANVLTF. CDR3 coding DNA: TGTGCCAGCAGCCACTACAGGGGCAGCTCTGGGGCCAACGTCCTGACTTTC.

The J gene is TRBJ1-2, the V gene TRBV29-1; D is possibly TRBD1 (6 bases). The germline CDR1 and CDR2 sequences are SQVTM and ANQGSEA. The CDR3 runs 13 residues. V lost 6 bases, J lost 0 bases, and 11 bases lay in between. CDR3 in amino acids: CSVHRESNYGYTF. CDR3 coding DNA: TGCAGCGTACACAGGGAATCTAACTATGGCTACACCTTC.

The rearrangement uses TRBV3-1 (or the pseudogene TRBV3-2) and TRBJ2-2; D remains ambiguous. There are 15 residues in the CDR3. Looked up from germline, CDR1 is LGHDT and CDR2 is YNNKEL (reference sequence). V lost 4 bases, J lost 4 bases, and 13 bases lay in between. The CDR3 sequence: CASSLQFRITGELFF. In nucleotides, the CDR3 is TGTGCCAGCAGCCTACAGTTCAGGATCACCGGGGAGCTGTTTTTT.

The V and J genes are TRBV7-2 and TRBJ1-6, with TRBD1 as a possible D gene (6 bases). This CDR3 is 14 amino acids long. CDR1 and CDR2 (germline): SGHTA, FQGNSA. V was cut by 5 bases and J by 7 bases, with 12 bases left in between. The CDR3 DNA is TGTGCCAGCAGCCCGGGACAACACAATTCACCCCTCCACTTT. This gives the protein CASSPGQHNSPLHF.

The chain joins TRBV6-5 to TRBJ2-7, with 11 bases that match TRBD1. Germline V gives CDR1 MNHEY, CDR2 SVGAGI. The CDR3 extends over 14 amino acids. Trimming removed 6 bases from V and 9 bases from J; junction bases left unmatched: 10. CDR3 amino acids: CASRPGQGDSGQYF. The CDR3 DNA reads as TGTGCCAGCAGGCCGGGACAGGGGGATTCGGGGCAGTACTTC.

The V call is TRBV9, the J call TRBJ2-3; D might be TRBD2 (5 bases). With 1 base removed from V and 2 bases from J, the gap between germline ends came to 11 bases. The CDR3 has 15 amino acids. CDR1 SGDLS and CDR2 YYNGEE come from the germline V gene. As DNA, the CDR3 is TGTGCCAGCAGCGTAAGGGCGGGCCTCACAGATACGCAGTATTTT. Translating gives CASSVRAGLTDTQYF.

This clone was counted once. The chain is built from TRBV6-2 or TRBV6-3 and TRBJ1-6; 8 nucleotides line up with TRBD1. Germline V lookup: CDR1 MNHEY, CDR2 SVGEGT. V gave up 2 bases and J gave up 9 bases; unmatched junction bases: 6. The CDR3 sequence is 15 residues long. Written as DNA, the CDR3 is TGTGCCAGCAGTTACGGGCCAGGGGGCGTTTCACCCCTCCACTTT. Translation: CASSYGPGGVSPLHF.

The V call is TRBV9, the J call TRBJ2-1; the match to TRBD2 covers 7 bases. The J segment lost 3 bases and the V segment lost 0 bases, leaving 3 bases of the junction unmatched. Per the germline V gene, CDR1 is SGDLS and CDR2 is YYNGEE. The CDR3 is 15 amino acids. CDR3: CASSVGGGGYNEQFF. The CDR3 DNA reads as TGTGCCAGCAGCGTAGGTGGCGGGGGCTACAATGAGCAGTTCTTC.

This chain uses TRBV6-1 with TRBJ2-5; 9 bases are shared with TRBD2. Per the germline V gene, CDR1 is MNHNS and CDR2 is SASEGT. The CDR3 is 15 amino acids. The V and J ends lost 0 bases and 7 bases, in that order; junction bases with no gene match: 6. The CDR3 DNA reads TGTGCCAGCAGTGAAGCTAGCGGGAGATGGGGGACCCAGTACTTC. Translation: CASSEASGRWGTQYF.

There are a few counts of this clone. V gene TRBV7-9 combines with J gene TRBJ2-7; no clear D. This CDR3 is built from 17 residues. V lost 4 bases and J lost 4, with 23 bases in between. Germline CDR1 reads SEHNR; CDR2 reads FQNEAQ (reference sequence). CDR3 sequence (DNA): TGTGCCAGCAGCTCCCCTGAAGGCAGCCTCGACGGGTACGAGCAGTACTTC. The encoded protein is CASSSPEGSLDGYEQYF.

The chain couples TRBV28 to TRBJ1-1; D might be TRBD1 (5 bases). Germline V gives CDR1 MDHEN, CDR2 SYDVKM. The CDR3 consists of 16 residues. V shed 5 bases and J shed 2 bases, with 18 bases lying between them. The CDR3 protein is CASSPLRGGANTEAFF. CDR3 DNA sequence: TGTGCCAGCAGTCCACTTAGGGGAGGGGCAAACACTGAAGCTTTCTTT.

CDR3 bases: TGTGCCAGCTCACCACCACAGGGCTCAACTAATGAAAAACTGTTTTTT. The encoded protein is CASSPPQGSTNEKLFF. The chain combines TRBV18 with TRBJ1-4; perhaps TRBD1 as D (6 bases). CDR1 is KGHSH and CDR2 is LQKENI in the germline V gene. This CDR3 has 16 amino acids. The ends were cut back, 0 bases at V and 0 bases at J, with 8 bases in the middle. The full variable domain, its missing parts supplied by reference TRBV18 and TRBJ1-4, is NAGVMQNPRHLVRRRGQEARLRCSPMKGHSHVYWYRQLPEEGLKFMVYLQKENIIDESGMPKERFSAEFPKEGPSILRIQQVVRGDSAAYFCASSPPQGSTNEKLFFGSGTQLSVL.

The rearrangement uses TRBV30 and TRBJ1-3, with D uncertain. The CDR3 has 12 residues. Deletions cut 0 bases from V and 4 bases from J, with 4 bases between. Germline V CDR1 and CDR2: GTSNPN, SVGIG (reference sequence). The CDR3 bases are TGTGCCTGGAGTGTGTTAGGAAACACCATATATTTT. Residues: CAWSVLGNTIYF. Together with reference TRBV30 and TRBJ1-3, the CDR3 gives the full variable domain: SQTIHQWPATLVQPVGSPLSLECTVEGTSNPNLYWYRQAAGRGLQLLFYSVGIGQISSEVPQNLSASRPQDRQFILSSKKLLLSDSGFYLCAWSVLGNTIYFGEGSWLTVV.

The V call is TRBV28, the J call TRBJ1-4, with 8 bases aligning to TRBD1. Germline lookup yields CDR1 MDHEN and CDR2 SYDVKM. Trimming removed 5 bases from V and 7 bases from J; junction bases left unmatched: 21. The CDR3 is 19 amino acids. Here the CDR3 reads CASSHLQGVWSLASEKLFF. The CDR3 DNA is TGTGCCAGCAGTCACCTACAGGGGGTATGGTCGTTGGCTAGTGAAAAACTGTTTTTT.

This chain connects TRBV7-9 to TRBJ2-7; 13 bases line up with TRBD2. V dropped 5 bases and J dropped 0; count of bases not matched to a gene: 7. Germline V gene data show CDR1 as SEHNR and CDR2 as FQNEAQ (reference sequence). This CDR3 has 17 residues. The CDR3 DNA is TGTGCCAGCAGCCCAGGACTAGCGGGAGAAAGCTCCTACGAGCAGTACTTC. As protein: CASSPGLAGESSYEQYF.

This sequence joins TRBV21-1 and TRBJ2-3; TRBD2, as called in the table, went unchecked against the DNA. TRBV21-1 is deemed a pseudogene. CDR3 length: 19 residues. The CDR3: CASSKLWPSGRFGTDTQYF. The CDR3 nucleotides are TGTGCCAGCAGCAAATTGTGGCCTAGCGGGAGGTTCGGCACAGATACGCAGTATTTT.

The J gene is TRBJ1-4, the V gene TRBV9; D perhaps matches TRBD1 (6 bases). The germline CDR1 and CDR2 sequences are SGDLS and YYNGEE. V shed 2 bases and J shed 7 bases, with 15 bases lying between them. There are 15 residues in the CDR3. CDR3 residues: CASSVGGGSGEKLFF. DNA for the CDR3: TGTGCCAGCAGCGTCGGGGGGGGCTCGGGTGAAAAACTGTTTTTT.

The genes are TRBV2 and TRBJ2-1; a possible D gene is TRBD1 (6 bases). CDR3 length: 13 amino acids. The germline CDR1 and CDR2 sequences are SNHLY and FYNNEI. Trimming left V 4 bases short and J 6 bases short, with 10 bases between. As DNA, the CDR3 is TGTGCCAGCAGTGTTTACAGGGCCAATGAGCAGTTCTTC. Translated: CASSVYRANEQFF. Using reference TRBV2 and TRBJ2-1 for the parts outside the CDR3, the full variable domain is EPEVTQTPSHQVTQMGQEVILRCVPISNHLYFYWYRQILGQKVEFLVSFYNNEISEKSEIFDDQFSVERPDGSNFTLKIRSTKLEDSAMYFCASSVYRANEQFFGPGTRLTVL.

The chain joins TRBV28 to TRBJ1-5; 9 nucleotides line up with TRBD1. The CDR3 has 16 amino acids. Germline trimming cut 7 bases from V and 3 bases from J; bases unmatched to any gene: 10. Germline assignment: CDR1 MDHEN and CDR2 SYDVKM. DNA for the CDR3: TGTGCCAGCACACCAGGGGACAGGGCCCTCAATCAGCCCCAGCATTTT. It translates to CASTPGDRALNQPQHF.

CDR3 residues: CASSLSDTQYF. As DNA, the CDR3 is TGCGCCAGCAGCTTATCTGATACGCAGTATTTT. J is TRBJ2-3 and V is TRBV5-1; no reliable D call. CDR1 is SGHRS and CDR2 is YFSETQ in the germline V gene. The CDR3 length is 11 residues. The V end lost 2 bases, the J end lost 6 bases, and 4 bases lay between the germline ends.

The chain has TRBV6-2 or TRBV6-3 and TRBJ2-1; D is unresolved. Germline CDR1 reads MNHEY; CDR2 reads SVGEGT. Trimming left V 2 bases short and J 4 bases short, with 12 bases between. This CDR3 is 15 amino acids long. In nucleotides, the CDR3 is TGTGCCAGCAGTTACCGCTCAGTCCCTTACAATGAGCAGTTCTTC. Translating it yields CASSYRSVPYNEQFF.

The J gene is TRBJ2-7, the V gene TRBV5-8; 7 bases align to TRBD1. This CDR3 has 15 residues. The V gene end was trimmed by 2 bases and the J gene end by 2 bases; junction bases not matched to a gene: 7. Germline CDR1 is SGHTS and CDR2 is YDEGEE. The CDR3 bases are TGTGCCAGCAGCTTAGACCCCGGGACAGCCTACGAGCAGTACTTC. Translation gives CASSLDPGTAYEQYF.

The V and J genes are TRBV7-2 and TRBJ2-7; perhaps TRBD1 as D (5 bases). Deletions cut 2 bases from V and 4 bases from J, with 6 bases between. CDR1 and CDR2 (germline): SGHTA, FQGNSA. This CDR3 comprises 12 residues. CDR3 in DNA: TGTGCCAGCAGCTTACAGGGTTACGAGCAGTACTTC. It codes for CASSLQGYEQYF.